One sample yielded the 2 T cell receptor beta chains listed below, sequenced in a study of shared clonotypes between healthy human individuals. The table came from immunoSEQ multiplex PCR; TCRdb's copy has only in-frame clones and leaves some out. The table lists fewer than 650,000 clones, 70% to 80% of them singletons, with around 12% in the top ten. The material sequenced was PBMCs. Receptors originate from a woman between 40 and 50 years old in good health. Some clones in this sample may be carry-over from other donors' samples.

The chain links TRBV4-2 to TRBJ2-1; 7 bases map to TRBD2. The CDR3 is 14 amino acids. CDR1 and CDR2 (germline): LGHNA, YNFKEQ. Losses at the gene ends were 5 bases for V and 5 bases for J; bases not matched to a gene: 6. This chain's CDR3 is CASSFGTKDNEQFF. CDR3 sequence (DNA): TGTGCCAGCAGCTTCGGGACTAAAGACAATGAGCAGTTCTTC.

CDR3 region: CASRAKGQGGETQYF. The CDR3 bases are TGTGCCAGTAGGGCAAAGGGACAGGGGGGGGAGACCCAGTACTTC. This sequence joins TRBV19 and TRBJ2-5; 11 bases line up with TRBD1. The J segment lost 5 bases and the V segment lost 6 bases, leaving 8 bases of the junction unmatched. The CDR3 sequence is 15 residues long. The V gene's germline CDR1 is LNHDA and CDR2 SQIVND (reference sequence). The entire variable domain, with the rest obtained from reference TRBV19 and TRBJ2-5, is as follows: DGGITQSPKYLFRKEGQNVTLSCEQNLNHDAMYWYRQDPGQGLRLIYYSQIVNDFQKGDIAEGYSVSREKKESFPLTVTSAQKNPTAFYLCASRAKGQGGETQYFGPGTRLLVL.